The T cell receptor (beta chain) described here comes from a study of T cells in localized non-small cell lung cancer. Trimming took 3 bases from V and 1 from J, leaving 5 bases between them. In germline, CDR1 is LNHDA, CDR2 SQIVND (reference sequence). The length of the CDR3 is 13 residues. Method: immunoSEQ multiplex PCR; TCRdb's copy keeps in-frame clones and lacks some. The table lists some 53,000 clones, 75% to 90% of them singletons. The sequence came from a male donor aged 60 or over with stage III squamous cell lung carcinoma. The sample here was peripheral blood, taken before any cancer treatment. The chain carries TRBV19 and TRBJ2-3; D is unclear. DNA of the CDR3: TGTGCCAGTAGTATGCAGGGCACAGATACGCAGTATTTT. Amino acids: CASSMQGTDTQYF.